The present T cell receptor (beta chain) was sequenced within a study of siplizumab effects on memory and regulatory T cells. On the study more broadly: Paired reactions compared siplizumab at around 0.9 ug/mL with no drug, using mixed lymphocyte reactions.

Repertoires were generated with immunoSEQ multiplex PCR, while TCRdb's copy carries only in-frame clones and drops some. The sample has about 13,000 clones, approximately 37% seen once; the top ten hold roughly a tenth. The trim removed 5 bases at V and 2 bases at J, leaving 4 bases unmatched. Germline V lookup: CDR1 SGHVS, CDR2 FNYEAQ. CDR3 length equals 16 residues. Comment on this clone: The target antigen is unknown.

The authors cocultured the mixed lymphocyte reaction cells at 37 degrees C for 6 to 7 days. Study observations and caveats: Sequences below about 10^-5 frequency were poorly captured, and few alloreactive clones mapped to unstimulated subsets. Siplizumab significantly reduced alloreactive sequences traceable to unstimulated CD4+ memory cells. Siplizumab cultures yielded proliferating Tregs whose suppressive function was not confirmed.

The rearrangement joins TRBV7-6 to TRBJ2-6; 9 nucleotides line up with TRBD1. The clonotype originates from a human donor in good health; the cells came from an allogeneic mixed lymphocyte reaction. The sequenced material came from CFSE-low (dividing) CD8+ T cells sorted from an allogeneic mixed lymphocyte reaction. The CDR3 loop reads CASSAGTGTGANVLTF. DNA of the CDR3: TGTGCCAGCAGCGCCGGGACAGGGACTGGGGCCAACGTCCTGACTTTC. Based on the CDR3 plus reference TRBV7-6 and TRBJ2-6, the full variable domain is GAGVSQSPRYKVTKRGQDVALRCDPISGHVSLYWYRQALGQGPEFLTYFNYEAQQDKSGLPNDRFSAERPEGSISTLTIQRTEQRDSAMYRCASSAGTGTGANVLTFGAGSRLTVL.